The 26 T cell receptor beta chains below were found in one sample sequenced in a study of T cells in localized non-small cell lung cancer. Sequencing used immunoSEQ multiplex PCR; TCRdb keeps in-frame clones, though not all of them. The sample holds about 1,100 clones, about 20% seen once. The sample consisted of normal lung tissue next to the tumor, taken before any cancer treatment. These receptors all come from a male donor at least 60 years old with stage III lung adenocarcinoma.

The chain uses TRBV9 and TRBJ1-1, with D perhaps TRBD1 (6 bases). CDR1 is SGDLS, CDR2 YYNGEE, per germline. There are 15 residues in the CDR3. V lost 4 bases, J lost 0 bases, and 13 bases lay in between. CDR3: CASSSSGTLNTEAFF. The DNA of the CDR3 is TGTGCCAGCAGCTCTTCCGGGACATTGAACACTGAAGCTTTCTTT. Supplemented by reference TRBV9 and TRBJ1-1, the full variable domain reads DSGVTQTPKHLITATGQRVTLRCSPRSGDLSVYWYQQSLDQGLQFLIQYYNGEERAKGNILERFSAQQFPDLHSELNLSSLELGDSALYFCASSSSGTLNTEAFFGQGTRLTVV.

The chain uses TRBV30 and TRBJ2-7; a possible D gene is TRBD1 (7 bases). Germline V gives CDR1 GTSNPN, CDR2 SVGIG (reference sequence). Deletions cut 7 bases from V and 3 bases from J, with 13 bases between. This CDR3 has 12 amino acids. DNA for the CDR3: TGTGCCTACAGGGGCGGGGTCTACGAGCAGTACTTC. It encodes CAYRGGVYEQYF.

Within the sample, this clone is medium-sized. V usage is TRBV11-3 and J usage is TRBJ2-7; the match to TRBD2 covers 7 bases. Germline CDR1 is SGHNT and CDR2 is YENEEA. CDR3 length: 14 amino acids. V lost 5 bases and J lost 2; bases outside the gene matches: 6. The CDR3 sequence: CASSPIGRPYEQYF. CDR3 DNA: TGTGCCAGCAGCCCTATCGGGAGGCCCTACGAGCAGTACTTC. The full variable domain, in which reference TRBV11-3 and TRBJ2-7 provide the parts outside the CDR3, is EAGVVQSPRYKIIEKKQPVAFWCNPISGHNTLYWYLQNLGQGPELLIRYENEEAVDDSQLPKDRFSAERLKGVDSTLKIQPAELGDSAVYLCASSPIGRPYEQYFGPGTRLTVT.

This clone counts as medium-sized. The chain couples TRBV9 to TRBJ2-5; either TRBD1 or TRBD2 may supply D (5 bases each). Germline CDR1 and CDR2: SGDLS and YYNGEE. The CDR3 has 17 residues. Trimming pared 4 bases from V and 5 bases from J, leaving 24 bases between. The CDR3 sequence is CASSLRRGGPLSETQYF. The CDR3, as DNA: TGTGCCAGCAGCCTTCGCCGGGGCGGGCCTCTTTCGGAGACCCAGTACTTC.

The rearrangement joins TRBV6-8 to TRBJ2-7; perhaps TRBD1 as D (7 bases). Trimming left V 2 bases short and J 7 bases short, with 24 bases between. The germline CDR1 and CDR2 sequences are MNHGY and SAAAGT. This CDR3 has 17 residues. Here the CDR3 reads CASSYRRGQLGAEEQYF. Written as DNA, the CDR3 is TGTGCCAGCAGTTACCGGAGGGGACAGCTGGGGGCAGAAGAGCAGTACTTC.

This clone was recorded a few times. J is TRBJ2-7 and V is TRBV11-3; D ambiguous. Trimming left V 5 bases short and J 0 bases short, with 11 bases between. The CDR3 has 14 residues. Germline values: CDR1 SGHNT, CDR2 YENEEA. This CDR3 reads CASSPRVSSYEQYF. CDR3 in DNA: TGTGCCAGCAGCCCAAGGGTGAGCTCCTACGAGCAGTACTTC.

The chain couples TRBV12-5 to TRBJ2-5, with D possibly being TRBD1 (6 bases). Germline V lookup: CDR1 LGHNT, CDR2 FRNRAP. This CDR3 contains 14 residues. The ends were cut back, 2 bases at V and 3 bases at J, with 10 bases in the middle. Here the CDR3 reads CASGLWAGEETQYF. Here the CDR3 DNA reads TGTGCTAGTGGTTTGTGGGCAGGGGAAGAGACCCAGTACTTC.

J is TRBJ2-7 and V is TRBV5-1; 7 bases agree with TRBD1. The germline V gene has CDR1 SGHRS and CDR2 YFSETQ. The V segment lost 0 bases and the J segment 6 bases; nucleotides outside the gene matches: 6. The CDR3 is made up of 14 amino acids. Written as DNA, the CDR3 is TGCGCCAGCAGCTTGGGACAGGGATTCCGCGAGCAGTACTTC. This encodes CASSLGQGFREQYF.

The J gene is TRBJ1-1, the V gene TRBV6-8; tentative D call: TRBD1 (6 bases). Trimming shortened V by 6 bases and J by 0 bases, and 23 bases separated the two germline ends. Looked up from germline, CDR1 is MNHGY and CDR2 is SAAAGT. The CDR3 runs to 18 residues. The CDR3 is CASSAWGQGLLMNTEAFF. Written as DNA, the CDR3 is TGTGCCAGCAGCGCCTGGGGGCAGGGACTACTCATGAACACTGAAGCTTTCTTT.

The CDR3 DNA is TGTGCCAGCAGCTTGGACCCTCGAGTGGGCTCCTATAATTCACCCCTCCACTTT. Amino acid sequence: CASSLDPRVGSYNSPLHF. The chain couples TRBV11-3 to TRBJ1-6, with unresolved D. V was trimmed by 3 bases and J by 0 bases, leaving 15 bases between them. This CDR3 is built from 18 residues. The germline gives CDR1 SGHNT, CDR2 YENEEA.

The chain links TRBV6-1 to TRBJ2-3; D remains unclear. Deletions cut 1 base from V and 0 bases from J, with 11 bases between. The germline gives CDR1 MNHNS, CDR2 SASEGT. The CDR3 length is 16 residues. The CDR3 DNA reads TGTGCCAGCAGTGAAGGCAGAGCCCCTAGCACAGATACGCAGTATTTT. Amino acid sequence: CASSEGRAPSTDTQYF.

This clone counts as large. The chain couples TRBV9 to TRBJ2-1; D call uncertain. This CDR3 spans 16 amino acids. CDR1 and CDR2 (germline): SGDLS, YYNGEE. V shed 4 bases and J shed 0 bases, with 14 bases lying between them. CDR3 amino acids: CASSFIVHSSYNEQFF. The CDR3 DNA follows: TGTGCCAGCAGCTTCATCGTCCACAGCTCCTACAATGAGCAGTTCTTC.

The V and J genes are TRBV25-1 and TRBJ2-7; D remains ambiguous. Trimming removed 5 bases at V and 4 bases at J, with 9 bases between. Looked up from germline, CDR1 is MGHDK and CDR2 is SYGVNS. The CDR3 has 12 residues. CDR3 bases: TGTGCCAGCAGTCCCACAAATTACGAGCAGTACTTC. Residues: CASSPTNYEQYF.

Of note for this clone: At one end the junction does not follow the germline gene, possibly because of a read error. V is TRBV25-1 and J is TRBJ1-2; D not certain. Germline loops: CDR1 MGHDK, CDR2 SYGVNS. CDR3 length: 12 residues. CDR3: CASSEPGYSYTF. Here the CDR3 DNA reads TGTGCCAGCAGTGAGCCCGGCTATAGCTACACCTTC.

By its share, this clone is medium-sized. Other DNA sequences from this sample encode an identical CDR3 as well. The chain joins TRBV9 to TRBJ2-3, with TRBD2 identical over 9 bases. V lost 0 bases and J lost 3; bases outside the gene matches: 8. Per the germline V gene, CDR1 is SGDLS and CDR2 is YYNGEE. The CDR3 extends over 17 amino acids. CDR3 nucleotide sequence: TGTGCCAGCAGCGTAGAATCAGCGGGGGGCAGTACAGATACGCAGTATTTT. Translation: CASSVESAGGSTDTQYF.

The V and J genes are TRBV10-2 and TRBJ1-6; 9 bases line up with TRBD1. This CDR3 is built from 15 residues. With V trimmed by 5 bases and J by 10 bases, 9 bases remained unmatched. The germline CDR1 and CDR2 sequences are WSHSY and SAAADI. Here the CDR3 reads CASSYYGQGSSPLHF. The DNA for the CDR3 is TGCGCCAGCAGTTATTACGGACAGGGGTCCTCACCCCTCCACTTT.

The chain links TRBV11-3 to TRBJ1-2, with 8 bases aligning to TRBD1. The germline CDR1 and CDR2 sequences are SGHNT and YENEEA. The CDR3 length is 16 residues. V shed 3 bases, J shed 4 bases, and the junction held 10 bases outside the gene matches. This chain's CDR3 is CASSFLSQGASYGYTF. The CDR3 DNA is TGTGCCAGCAGCTTTCTTAGCCAGGGGGCTAGCTATGGCTACACCTTC.

This clone came up once. The V and J genes are TRBV12-5 and TRBJ2-3, with D perhaps matching TRBD1 (6 bases). The CDR3 is 18 amino acids. Trimming took off 0 bases at V and 4 bases at J, with 20 bases between the two ends. Germline CDR1 reads LGHNT; CDR2 reads FRNRAP. DNA of the CDR3: TGTGCTAGTGGTTTGGTATATGACGGACAGCATATCTCAGATACGCAGTATTTT. Its protein is CASGLVYDGQHISDTQYF.

The chain couples TRBV5-1 to TRBJ1-2; D gene unclear. Germline V CDR1 and CDR2: SGHRS, YFSETQ. Trimming left V 2 bases short and J 6 bases short, with 14 bases between. The CDR3 has 14 amino acids. In DNA form, the CDR3 reads TGCGCCAGCAGCTTTGGGTCCAACGCCAATGGCTACACCTTC. Amino acid sequence: CASSFGSNANGYTF. Full variable domain (missing parts from reference TRBV5-1 and TRBJ1-2): KAGVTQTPRYLIKTRGQQVTLSCSPISGHRSVSWYQQTPGQGLQFLFEYFSETQRNKGNFPGRFSGRQFSNSRSEMNVSTLELGDSALYLCASSFGSNANGYTFGSGTRLTVV.

The chain couples TRBV28 to TRBJ1-2, with D possibly being TRBD1 (6 bases). Germline V CDR1 and CDR2: MDHEN, SYDVKM. The CDR3 totals 13 residues. The V gene lost 7 bases and the J gene lost 5 bases, with 14 bases spanning the gap. Here the CDR3 reads CASTTGTLYGYTF. The CDR3 DNA reads as TGTGCCAGCACCACCGGGACACTGTATGGCTACACCTTC.

In its sample, this clone was seen a few times. The chain couples TRBV6-8 to TRBJ2-3; possible D gene TRBD2, 5 bases. This CDR3 has 16 amino acids. V lost 5 bases to trimming and J lost 1 base, with 16 bases between them. From germline, CDR1 is MNHGY and CDR2 SAAAGT. The CDR3 nucleotides read TGTGCCAGCAGTGCCACAGCGGCCAGAGGCACAGATACGCAGTATTTT. It codes for CASSATAARGTDTQYF.

This chain connects TRBV11-3 to TRBJ2-3, with D tentatively TRBD2 (6 bases). This CDR3 contains 16 residues. V lost 7 bases and J 2 bases, leaving 19 bases between the germline ends. CDR1 and CDR2 from the germline V gene are SGHNT and YENEEA. CDR3 region: CASTNLGRGYTDTQYF. The CDR3 nucleotides read TGTGCCAGCACTAATCTGGGGCGGGGATACACAGATACGCAGTATTTT.

The V gene is TRBV7-5, the J gene TRBJ2-1; no check of the table's D call, TRBD1, against the DNA was made. TRBV7-5 is shown as a pseudogene. This CDR3 comprises 14 residues. The DNA of the CDR3 is TGTGCCAGCAGTCACGGGACACTTTACAATGAGCAGTTCTTC. It yields the protein CASSHGTLYNEQFF.

By sample fraction, this clone is large. The chain recombines TRBV6-8 with TRBJ2-7, with a possible D match to TRBD1 (6 bases). Per the germline V gene, CDR1 is MNHGY and CDR2 is SAAAGT. V was clipped by 10 bases and J by 6 bases, with 19 bases between them. CDR3 size: 13 residues. Written as DNA, the CDR3 is TGTGCCATCAATACTTTACAGGGCGGCGAGCAGTACTTC. It is translated as CAINTLQGGEQYF.

The gene calls are TRBV28 and TRBJ1-6; no firm D call. Germline V gene sequence: CDR1 MDHEN, CDR2 SYDVKM. Trimming left V 3 bases short and J 2 bases short, with 8 bases between. The CDR3 covers 15 residues. In DNA form, the CDR3 reads TGTGCCAGCAGTTTGTACACCACCTATAATTCACCCCTCCACTTT. It specifies CASSLYTTYNSPLHF.

The table lists this clone with a few counts. The CDR3 loop reads CASSYSGRGQSETQYF. As DNA, the CDR3 is TGTGCCAGCAGTTACTCGGGCAGGGGGCAGTCGGAGACCCAGTACTTC. The rearrangement uses TRBV6-8 and TRBJ2-5, with 8 bases that match TRBD1. The CDR3 has 16 residues. The V and J ends lost 0 bases and 5 bases, in that order; junction bases with no gene match: 8. CDR1 and CDR2 (germline): MNHGY, SAAAGT.